These 20 T cell receptor beta chains were all obtained from the same sample, sequenced in a study of cytomegalovirus exposure and HLA in healthy donors. PCR primers comprised 60 Vbeta and 13 Jbeta primers. Repertoires were generated with immunoSEQ multiplex PCR, while TCRdb's copy carries only in-frame clones and drops some. The table has 100,000 to 150,000 clones, roughly 88% seen once; the top ten hold around 1.7%. Sequences were obtained from PBMCs. The receptors stem from a boy under 18 in good health and CMV-seronegative.

The chain has TRBV2 and TRBJ1-2; possibly TRBD1 for D (5 bases). The CDR3 has 13 residues. Trimming stripped 8 bases from V and 8 bases from J, with 18 bases between. Germline CDR1 and CDR2: SNHLY and FYNNEI. The CDR3 DNA reads TGTGCCAGCTCGGGGGGGATTTTCGGCGGCTACACCTTC. Its translation: CASSGGIFGGYTF.

This rearrangement joins TRBV30 to TRBJ1-1; 8 nucleotides agree with TRBD1. Germline loops: CDR1 GTSNPN, CDR2 SVGIG (reference sequence). V was pared by 3 bases and J by 3 bases, with 9 bases of the junction left unmatched. CDR3 length: 15 amino acids. CDR3 protein: CAWRSDRGWDTEAFF. CDR3 nucleotide sequence: TGTGCCTGGAGGTCTGACAGGGGATGGGACACTGAAGCTTTCTTT.

This chain joins TRBV30 and TRBJ1-1; 7 nucleotides line up with TRBD1. This CDR3 contains 15 residues. V trimming: 4 bases; J trimming: 1 base; junction bases outside the gene matches: 9. Germline V gives CDR1 GTSNPN, CDR2 SVGIG (reference sequence). In DNA, the CDR3 is TGTGCCTGGACCTTTCCGGGGACAGCGAACACTGAAGCTTTCTTT. Residues: CAWTFPGTANTEAFF. The whole variable domain, remainder taken from reference TRBV30 and TRBJ1-1, is SQTIHQWPATLVQPVGSPLSLECTVEGTSNPNLYWYRQAAGRGLQLLFYSVGIGQISSEVPQNLSASRPQDRQFILSSKKLLLSDSGFYLCAWTFPGTANTEAFFGQGTRLTVV.

The chain employs TRBV7-8 and TRBJ1-1; D remains unclear. Per the germline V gene, CDR1 is SGHVS and CDR2 is FQNEAQ. V was clipped by 5 bases and J by 5 bases, with 15 bases between them. The CDR3 is 14 residues long. The CDR3, as DNA: TGTGCCAGCAGCCATCCGAAGACGGGGACTGAAGCTTTCTTT. Translating gives CASSHPKTGTEAFF.

CDR3 sequence (DNA): TGTGCCAGCATCCCGGCCGGAGACAACTATGGCTACACCTTC. Its protein product is CASIPAGDNYGYTF. The chain is built from TRBV25-1 and TRBJ1-2; D gene unclear. Germline V lookup: CDR1 MGHDK, CDR2 SYGVNS. Trimming took 7 bases from V and 2 from J, leaving 14 bases between them. The CDR3 is made up of 14 amino acids.

This chain links TRBV5-6 with TRBJ1-3; D gene uncertain. CDR1 SGHDT and CDR2 YYEEEE come from the germline V gene. V lost 1 base, J lost 3 bases, and 5 bases lay in between. The CDR3 totals 13 residues. The CDR3 is CASSLTVGNTIYF. The CDR3 DNA is TGTGCCAGCAGCTTGACGGTTGGAAACACCATATATTTT.

CDR3 sequence: CSVEGSSWGDEQYF. CDR3 nucleotide sequence: TGCAGCGTTGAAGGGTCCTCGTGGGGCGACGAGCAGTACTTC. J is TRBJ2-7 and V is TRBV29-1, with D possibly being TRBD1 (5 bases). The CDR3 runs to 14 residues. CDR1 is SQVTM and CDR2 is ANQGSEA in the germline V gene. V was pared by 1 base and J by 5 bases, with 15 bases between.

The J gene is TRBJ2-1, the V gene TRBV5-5; 10 nucleotides agree with TRBD2. Germline V gene sequence: CDR1 SGHKS, CDR2 YYEKEE (reference sequence). The CDR3 runs to 16 residues. The V and J ends lost 3 bases and 4 bases, in that order; junction bases with no gene match: 7. As DNA, the CDR3 is TGTGCCAGCAGCTCGGCTAGCGGGAGTTGGTACAATGAGCAGTTCTTC. This translates into CASSSASGSWYNEQFF.

The J gene is TRBJ2-1, the V gene TRBV5-1, with 7 bases that match TRBD2. Looked up from germline, CDR1 is SGHRS and CDR2 is YFSETQ. This CDR3 region has 13 residues. With 4 bases clipped from V and 5 bases from J, the junction kept 3 bases outside the gene matches. The CDR3 DNA reads TGCGCCAGCAGCCGTGGGGGGGACAATGAGCAGTTCTTC. Encoded protein: CASSRGGDNEQFF.

The chain uses TRBV7-3 and TRBJ2-2; D call uncertain. The CDR3 is 16 residues long. CDR1 and CDR2 (germline): SGHTA, FQGTGA. Between the trimmed V and J ends, which lost 5 bases and 1 base, there was a span of 14 bases. The CDR3 sequence is CASSPTSSGNTGELFF. For the CDR3, the DNA is TGTGCCAGCAGCCCCACGTCGTCAGGGAACACCGGGGAGCTGTTTTTT.

CDR3 coding DNA: TGTGCCAGCAGCGTAGACGGGGGAACCCTCTATGGCTACACCTTC. This encodes CASSVDGGTLYGYTF. The genes are TRBV9 and TRBJ1-2; tentatively, D is TRBD1 (5 bases). The V and J ends lost 0 bases and 4 bases respectively, with 13 bases between them. The germline V gene has CDR1 SGDLS and CDR2 YYNGEE. This CDR3 contains 15 residues.

This clone was seen a single time. The chain has TRBV6-1 and TRBJ2-1; 7 nucleotides agree with TRBD1. There are 14 residues in the CDR3. In germline, CDR1 is MNHNS, CDR2 SASEGT. Trimming cost V 3 bases and J 5 bases; bases outside gene matches: 4. CDR3 sequence (DNA): TGTGCCAGCAGTGAGTTACAGGGGAACAATGAGCAGTTCTTC. This sequence encodes CASSELQGNNEQFF.

V and J are TRBV5-4 and TRBJ2-5; TRBD2 aligns across 7 bases. Trimming removed 3 bases from V and 5 bases from J; junction bases left unmatched: 4. Germline V gene data show CDR1 as SGHNT and CDR2 as YYREEE (reference sequence). The CDR3 has 13 amino acids. CDR3 nucleotide sequence: TGTGCCAGCAGCTCCGGGGGGTCTGAGACCCAGTACTTC. Protein product: CASSSGGSETQYF.

The chain links TRBV5-1 to TRBJ2-5; weak D call: TRBD2 (5 bases). Looked up from germline, CDR1 is SGHRS and CDR2 is YFSETQ. With 4 bases removed from V and 4 bases from J, the gap between germline ends came to 8 bases. The CDR3 consists of 12 residues. CDR3 region: CASSLEGETQYF. CDR3 in DNA: TGCGCCAGCAGCCTCGAGGGAGAGACCCAGTACTTC.

The chain employs TRBV5-1 and TRBJ1-1; the D gene is possibly TRBD1 (6 bases). CDR1 is SGHRS, CDR2 YFSETQ, per germline. CDR3 length: 12 residues. V gave up 3 bases and J gave up 11 bases, with 14 bases separating them. The DNA of the CDR3 is TGCGCCAGCAGCTCTGGGGGCAGGGAGGCTTTCTTT. Translating it yields CASSSGGREAFF.

With regard to this clone: One end of the junction does not line up with germline, which may come from a read error. Distinct nucleotide sequences in the sample also encode this CDR3. This chain links TRBV29-1 with TRBJ2-3, with D possibly TRBD2 on 6 matching bases. Germline loops: CDR1 SQVTM, CDR2 ANQGSEA. There are 15 residues in the CDR3. The CDR3 is CSVGRSGRGSDTQYF. As DNA, the CDR3 is TGTAGCGTTGGAAGGTCCGGGAGAGGCTCAGATACGCAGTATTTT.

J is TRBJ2-5 and V is TRBV5-1, with 7 positions matching TRBD1. The CDR3 runs to 14 residues. V shed 4 bases, J shed 2 bases, and the junction held 5 bases outside the gene matches. Germline CDR1 reads SGHRS; CDR2 reads YFSETQ. This chain's CDR3 is CASSIQGQQETQYF. Written as DNA, the CDR3 is TGCGCCAGCAGCATACAGGGACAGCAAGAGACCCAGTACTTC.

The J gene is TRBJ2-6, the V gene TRBV29-1; 10 bases fit TRBD1. V was pared by 6 bases and J by 0 bases, with 5 bases of the junction left unmatched. The CDR3 spans 16 residues. Germline CDR1 SQVTM, CDR2 ANQGSEA. CDR3 sequence (DNA): TGCAGCGTAGGGGACAGGGGAAACTCTGGGGCCAACGTCCTGACTTTC. Protein product: CSVGDRGNSGANVLTF.

The rearrangement joins TRBV4-1 to TRBJ1-5, with 8 nucleotides matching TRBD1. The trim removed 4 bases at V and 1 base at J, leaving 6 bases unmatched. CDR1 is MGHRA and CDR2 is YSYEKL in the germline V gene. This CDR3 has 16 residues. The CDR3 DNA reads as TGCGCCAGCAGCCCGAACAGGGGGGAAAGCAATCAGCCCCAGCATTTT. Its translation: CASSPNRGESNQPQHF.

This chain connects TRBV7-2 to TRBJ2-7, with TRBD2 identical over 10 bases. In germline, CDR1 is SGHTA, CDR2 FQGNSA. The CDR3 length is 15 residues. The V gene end was trimmed by 5 bases and the J gene end by 2 bases; junction bases not matched to a gene: 6. Written as DNA, the CDR3 is TGTGCCAGCAGCGTTAGCGGGGGGATTCCCTACGAGCAGTACTTC. Translated: CASSVSGGIPYEQYF.